This T cell receptor (beta chain) was sequenced in a study of spatial heterogeneity in lung cancer. Study information: Beta-chain sequences were consistently detected more often than alpha-chain sequences. An average of more than ten raw reads was observed per unique TCR and UMI combination.

A single record per CDR3 protein comes from TCRdb applying MiXCR to the 5' RACE reads. The sample has 49,000 or so distinct CDR3 sequences, roughly 12% seen once; the top ten hold about 40%. Many counts were recorded for this clonotype. Its cognate antigen is unknown. Notes on the study in general: Expanded tumor TCRs that were ubiquitous appeared in blood more at resection than follow-up.

Time point here: sample taken at primary tumor resection. From tumor, nontumor lung or frozen PBMC, whole RNA was taken unsorted for sequencing. Donation came from some 73 patients with untreated early-stage non-small cell lung cancer. Sequences were derived from PBMCs, sampled at surgery. This receptor was identified in a female donor with early-stage non-small cell lung cancer.

The CDR3 nucleotides are TGTGCCAGCAGTTTATTAACGTTTGGCTACACCTTC. Translating it yields CASSLLTFGYTF. This rearrangement joins TRBV28 to TRBJ1-2; D unclear. With 1 base removed from V and 7 bases from J, the gap between germline ends came to 7 bases. The CDR3 loop spans 12 amino acids. In germline, CDR1 is MDHEN, CDR2 SYDVKM.